This T cell receptor beta chain was sequenced for a study of T cells in Graves' hyperthyroidism and ophthalmopathy. Amplified regions were TCR beta CDR3 sequences from RNA transcripts. With the HTBI primer set, the TCR CDR3 went through a first round of RT-PCR. TCRdb ran MiXCR on the multiplex PCR reads and lists one entry per CDR3 protein. The data show approximately 380,000 distinct CDR3 sequences, 15% to 20% seen once. The CDR3 has 11 residues. The V end was cut by 4 bases, the J end by 4 bases, with 5 bases between. Per the germline V gene, CDR1 is SQVTM and CDR2 is ANQGSEA. Overall study results and limits: Ophthalmopathy onset followed model prediction by a median around 6.9 months. Classification by a 13 V-J model distinguished ophthalmopathy from stable hyperthyroidism. Also found in blood were most expanded thyroid clonotypes above 0.001.

Any patient presenting with uncontrolled infection, other autoimmune disease, pregnancy or lactation was left out. As concerns this clonotype: What it binds is not known.

Sequenced: blood. The chain employs TRBV29-1 and TRBJ1-3; D ambiguous. The sequence came from a man aged 18 to 29 with Graves' ophthalmopathy. The CDR3 reads CSVGLGNTIYF. DNA of the CDR3: TGCAGCGTTGGTCTCGGAAACACCATATATTTT.